These T cell receptor beta chains were read from a single sample in a study of shared clonotypes between healthy human individuals. This table comes from immunoSEQ multiplex PCR, and its TCRdb copy is limited to in-frame clones, with some not included. This table holds some 2,000,000 clones, approximately 96% found once. The sequenced sample was naive CD4+ T cells sorted from blood. The receptors originated from a young man in good health. The CDR3 runs from the conserved cysteine through the conserved F or W. The D gene is left open where the match is weak. Clone size is not always given. Where it is, it says once, few, many or a class for expanded clones.

CDR3 length: 13; V gene: TRBV4-1; D gene: NA; J gene: TRBJ2-4; clone size: NA; CDR3 DNA: TGCGCCAGCAGCCGAGAAGCCAAAAACATTCAGTACTTC; CDR3 protein: CASSREAKNIQYF
CDR3 length: 15; V gene: TRBV11-2; D gene: TRBD2; J gene: TRBJ2-2; clone size: NA; CDR3 DNA: TGTGCCAGCAGCTTAAGCGGGGGGGCCTCCGGGGAGCTGTTTTTT; CDR3 protein: CASSLSGGASGELFF
CDR3 length: 11; V gene: TRBV7-9; D gene: NA; J gene: TRBJ2-2; clone size: NA; CDR3 DNA: TGTACGACGCGATTGGCCGGGGAGCTGTGTTTT; CDR3 protein: CTTRLAGELCF
CDR3 length: 12; V gene: TRBV18; D gene: NA; J gene: TRBJ2-3; clone size: NA; CDR3 DNA: TGTGCCAGCTCACGTTCGGGGGATACGCAGTATTTT; CDR3 protein: CASSRSGDTQYF
CDR3 length: 14; V gene: TRBV5-5; D gene: NA; J gene: TRBJ2-2; clone size: NA; CDR3 DNA: TGTGCCAGCAGCTTGTTATTGCCAACCGGGGAGCTGTTTTTT; CDR3 protein: CASSLLLPTGELFF
CDR3 length: 13; V gene: TRBV29-1; D gene: NA; J gene: TRBJ2-5; clone size: NA; CDR3 DNA: TGCAGCGTTTCGAGGGGCTCCCAAGAGACCCAGTACTTC; CDR3 protein: CSVSRGSQETQYF
CDR3 length: 15; V gene: TRBV7-6; D gene: NA; J gene: TRBJ2-5; clone size: NA; CDR3 DNA: TGTGCCAGCAGCCAATTCAGGACCGTTCAAGAGACCCAGTACTTC; CDR3 protein: CASSQFRTVQETQYF
CDR3 length: 14; V gene: TRBV28; D gene: NA; J gene: TRBJ1-2; clone size: NA; CDR3 DNA: TGTGCCAGCAGTCCTGAACAGGGTAACTATGGCTACACCTTC; CDR3 protein: CASSPEQGNYGYTF
CDR3 length: 12; V gene: TRBV6-1; D gene: NA; J gene: TRBJ1-1; clone size: once; CDR3 DNA: TGTGCCAGCATCTACGCGGTAGGGTACGCTTTCTTT; CDR3 protein: CASIYAVGYAFF
CDR3 length: 16; V gene: TRBV9; D gene: TRBD1; J gene: TRBJ2-3; clone size: NA; CDR3 DNA: TGTGCCAGCAGCGTAGGAGGGGGGACAGGGGCAGATACGCAGTATTTT; CDR3 protein: CASSVGGGTGADTQYF
CDR3 length: 16; V gene: TRBV7-2; D gene: TRBD2; J gene: TRBJ2-1; clone size: NA; CDR3 DNA: TGTGCCAGCAGCTTAGACGCGGGACTAGCTGCCAATGAGCAGTTCTTC; CDR3 protein: CASSLDAGLAANEQFF
CDR3 length: 15; V gene: TRBV7-8; D gene: NA; J gene: TRBJ2-7; clone size: NA; CDR3 DNA: TGTGCCAGCAGCGAAGGGACCTTCGTCAATTACGAGCAGTACTTC; CDR3 protein: CASSEGTFVNYEQYF
CDR3 length: 14; V gene: TRBV5-1; D gene: NA; J gene: TRBJ1-1; clone size: NA; CDR3 DNA: TGCGCCAGCAGCCTGACAGCCTCAAACACTGAAGCTTTCTTT; CDR3 protein: CASSLTASNTEAFF
CDR3 length: 16; V gene: TRBV5-5; D gene: NA; J gene: TRBJ2-5; clone size: NA; CDR3 DNA: TGTGCCAGCAGCTTGGTCGGGACGGGAGAGAAAGAGACCCAGTACTTC; CDR3 protein: CASSLVGTGEKETQYF
CDR3 length: 12; V gene: TRBV10-2; D gene: NA; J gene: TRBJ2-3; clone size: NA; CDR3 DNA: TGCGCCAGCAGTTCCCAGGGGAGTACGCAGTATTTT; CDR3 protein: CASSSQGSTQYF
CDR3 length: 14; V gene: TRBV10-2; D gene: NA; J gene: TRBJ1-2; clone size: NA; CDR3 DNA: TGCGCCAGCAGTCAATCTTTACAGGGCTATGGCTACACCTTC; CDR3 protein: CASSQSLQGYGYTF
CDR3 length: 16; V gene: TRBV5-8; D gene: TRBD1; J gene: TRBJ2-3; clone size: NA; CDR3 DNA: TGTGCCAGCAGCTTGCGGACAGGGAAGAGTTTGGATACGCAGTATTTT; CDR3 protein: CASSLRTGKSLDTQYF
CDR3 length: 12; V gene: TRBV2; D gene: NA; J gene: TRBJ2-5; clone size: NA; CDR3 DNA: TGTGCCAGCAGAGGGGACCGGACGGCCCAGTACTTC; CDR3 protein: CASRGDRTAQYF
CDR3 length: 14; V gene: TRBV30; D gene: NA; J gene: TRBJ2-2; clone size: NA; CDR3 DNA: TGTGCCTGGAGTCCGATATGGGAGGCCGGGGAGCTGTTTTTT; CDR3 protein: CAWSPIWEAGELFF
CDR3 length: 15; V gene: TRBV28; D gene: NA; J gene: TRBJ2-3; clone size: NA; CDR3 DNA: TGTGCCAGCAGTACGAGACTAGAAGGTGGAGATACGCAGTATTTT; CDR3 protein: CASSTRLEGGDTQYF
CDR3 length: 16; V gene: TRBV28; D gene: TRBD2; J gene: TRBJ2-3; clone size: NA; CDR3 DNA: TGTGCCAGCAGCCTGGGACTAGCGGGGAAGACAGATACGCAGTATTTT; CDR3 protein: CASSLGLAGKTDTQYF
CDR3 length: 16; V gene: TRBV14; D gene: NA; J gene: TRBJ2-3; clone size: NA; CDR3 DNA: TGTGCCAGCAGCCAAGATATGTGGCGGCCGGCAGATACGCAGTATTTT; CDR3 protein: CASSQDMWRPADTQYF
CDR3 length: 14; V gene: TRBV28; D gene: TRBD2; J gene: TRBJ2-7; clone size: NA; CDR3 DNA: TGTGCCAGCACCGTAGCGGGGGTCTCCTACGAGCAGTACTTC; CDR3 protein: CASTVAGVSYEQYF
CDR3 length: 15; V gene: TRBV15; D gene: TRBD1; J gene: TRBJ2-1; clone size: NA; CDR3 DNA: TGTGCCACCAGCAGAGACGGGACAGACTACAATGAGCAGTTCTTC; CDR3 protein: CATSRDGTDYNEQFF
CDR3 length: 16; V gene: TRBV5-4; D gene: TRBD2; J gene: TRBJ2-1; clone size: NA; CDR3 DNA: TGTGCCAGCAGCCCTGGACTAGCGGGGGCCTACAATGAGCAGTTCTTC; CDR3 protein: CASSPGLAGAYNEQFF
CDR3 length: 12; V gene: TRBV2; D gene: NA; J gene: TRBJ1-4; clone size: NA; CDR3 DNA: TGTGCCAGCTCACAGCATAATGAAAAACTGTTTTTT; CDR3 protein: CASSQHNEKLFF
CDR3 length: 15; V gene: TRBV28; D gene: NA; J gene: TRBJ2-7; clone size: NA; CDR3 DNA: TGTGCCAGCAGTTTACCCCCCGGACGCTCCTACGAGCAGTACTTC; CDR3 protein: CASSLPPGRSYEQYF
CDR3 length: 16; V gene: TRBV5-1; D gene: NA; J gene: TRBJ2-3; clone size: NA; CDR3 DNA: TGCGCCAGCAGCTTGGCCATTAGCGGTGGAACAGATACGCAGTATTTT; CDR3 protein: CASSLAISGGTDTQYF
CDR3 length: 12; V gene: TRBV2; D gene: NA; J gene: TRBJ1-1; clone size: NA; CDR3 DNA: TGTGCCAGCACCGAACGGGCACCTAATGCTTTCTTT; CDR3 protein: CASTERAPNAFF
CDR3 length: 13; V gene: TRBV27; D gene: NA; J gene: TRBJ1-1; clone size: NA; CDR3 DNA: TGTGCCAGCAGTTTATTGGAGTCCACTGAAGCTTTCTTT; CDR3 protein: CASSLLESTEAFF
CDR3 length: 15; V gene: TRBV27; D gene: NA; J gene: TRBJ1-2; clone size: NA; CDR3 DNA: TGTGCCAGCAGTTCCCAAGCCCGACCCTACTATGGCTACACCTTC; CDR3 protein: CASSSQARPYYGYTF
CDR3 length: 16; V gene: TRBV11-3; D gene: NA; J gene: TRBJ1-1; clone size: NA; CDR3 DNA: TGTGCCAGCAGCTCCCCCGCAGTTCAGCGGAACACTGAAGCTTTCTTT; CDR3 protein: CASSSPAVQRNTEAFF
CDR3 length: 15; V gene: TRBV7-2; D gene: NA; J gene: TRBJ1-2; clone size: NA; CDR3 DNA: TGTGCCAGCAGCTTAGAGGCAGGGAAATCCTATGGCTACACCTTC; CDR3 protein: CASSLEAGKSYGYTF
CDR3 length: 16; V gene: TRBV10-1; D gene: TRBD2; J gene: TRBJ2-2; clone size: NA; CDR3 DNA: TGCGCCAGCAGTGAGTCGGGCGGGAGCCGCTCCGGGGAGCTGTTTTTT; CDR3 protein: CASSESGGSRSGELFF
CDR3 length: 14; V gene: TRBV7-2; D gene: NA; J gene: TRBJ1-2; clone size: NA; CDR3 DNA: TGTGCCAGCAGCTTCCGTAGGGGAGACTATGGCTACACCTTC; CDR3 protein: CASSFRRGDYGYTF
CDR3 length: 12; V gene: TRBV11-2; D gene: NA; J gene: TRBJ2-7; clone size: NA; CDR3 DNA: TGTGCCAGCAGCCCCTGGGCGTACGAGCAGTACTTC; CDR3 protein: CASSPWAYEQYF
CDR3 length: 18; V gene: TRBV7-8; D gene: NA; J gene: TRBJ1-6; clone size: once; CDR3 DNA: TGTGCCAGCAGCTTAGCGACTGACCTCGGGCGGATGAATTCACCCCTCCACTTT; CDR3 protein: CASSLATDLGRMNSPLHF
CDR3 length: 11; V gene: TRBV10-2; D gene: NA; J gene: TRBJ1-1; clone size: few; CDR3 DNA: TGCGCCAGCAGTGGGGGCACTGAAGCTTTCTTT; CDR3 protein: CASSGGTEAFF
CDR3 length: 15; V gene: TRBV9; D gene: TRBD2; J gene: TRBJ2-5; clone size: NA; CDR3 DNA: TGTGCCAGCAGCGGCCGCGGGGCGGGAGAAGAGACCCAGTACTTC; CDR3 protein: CASSGRGAGEETQYF
CDR3 length: 14; V gene: TRBV11-2; D gene: TRBD1; J gene: TRBJ2-7; clone size: NA; CDR3 DNA: TGTGCCAGCAGCTCCATGGACAGGACCTACGAGCAGTACTTC; CDR3 protein: CASSSMDRTYEQYF
CDR3 length: 14; V gene: TRBV5-1; D gene: NA; J gene: TRBJ2-1; clone size: NA; CDR3 DNA: TGCGCCAGCAGCTTGGACCGTCTAGGGAATGAGCAGTTCTTC; CDR3 protein: CASSLDRLGNEQFF
CDR3 length: 16; V gene: TRBV5-1; D gene: NA; J gene: TRBJ1-3; clone size: NA; CDR3 DNA: TGCGCCAGCAGCTTGTTCCAGCAGGCCTCTGGAAACACCATATATTTT; CDR3 protein: CASSLFQQASGNTIYF
CDR3 length: 12; V gene: TRBV28; D gene: NA; J gene: TRBJ2-2; clone size: NA; CDR3 DNA: TGTGCCAGCAGTTTACGGGCCGGGGAGCTGTTTTTT; CDR3 protein: CASSLRAGELFF
CDR3 length: 15; V gene: TRBV5-1; D gene: NA; J gene: TRBJ1-2; clone size: NA; CDR3 DNA: TGCGCCAGCAGCCCTTACAGCGTAGTGAGCTATGGCTACACCTTC; CDR3 protein: CASSPYSVVSYGYTF
CDR3 length: 13; V gene: TRBV29-1; D gene: NA; J gene: TRBJ1-2; clone size: NA; CDR3 DNA: TGCAGCGTTGCCTCGACAGAGAGCTATGGCTACACCTTC; CDR3 protein: CSVASTESYGYTF
CDR3 length: 17; V gene: TRBV5-4; D gene: NA; J gene: TRBJ1-6; clone size: NA; CDR3 DNA: TGTGCCAGCAGCTTGACAGGCCCTACAGGGCGGAGTTCACCCCTCCACTTT; CDR3 protein: CASSLTGPTGRSSPLHF
CDR3 length: 15; V gene: TRBV5-1; D gene: NA; J gene: TRBJ1-1; clone size: NA; CDR3 DNA: TGCGCCAGCAGCTTGTTAGACAGCTTGAACACTGAAGCTTTCTTT; CDR3 protein: CASSLLDSLNTEAFF
CDR3 length: 15; V gene: TRBV6-5; D gene: TRBD1; J gene: TRBJ2-5; clone size: NA; CDR3 DNA: TGTGCCAGCAGCCACGGGGACAGGGGAGTAGAGACCCAGTACTTC; CDR3 protein: CASSHGDRGVETQYF
CDR3 length: 14; V gene: TRBV9; D gene: NA; J gene: TRBJ2-7; clone size: NA; CDR3 DNA: TGTGCCAGCAGCCCAGGGGGGCAGACCTACGAGCAGTACTTC; CDR3 protein: CASSPGGQTYEQYF
CDR3 length: 11; V gene: TRBV6-5; D gene: TRBD1; J gene: TRBJ1-1; clone size: once; CDR3 DNA: TGTGCCAGCAGTCAGGGGGCTGAAGCTTTCTTT; CDR3 protein: CASSQGAEAFF
CDR3 length: 16; V gene: TRBV30; D gene: NA; J gene: TRBJ1-3; clone size: NA; CDR3 DNA: TGTGCCTGGAGTGTCGGGCAGGGTGTTTACGGAAACACCATATATTTT; CDR3 protein: CAWSVGQGVYGNTIYF
CDR3 length: 13; V gene: TRBV6-1; D gene: NA; J gene: TRBJ2-1; clone size: NA; CDR3 DNA: TGTGCCAGCAGTGGGGAACGGGTCGGCGGGCAGTTCTTC; CDR3 protein: CASSGERVGGQFF
CDR3 length: 13; V gene: TRBV6-5; D gene: NA; J gene: TRBJ1-1; clone size: NA; CDR3 DNA: TGTGCCAGCAGCCCTATTTCGAACACTGAAGCTTTCTTT; CDR3 protein: CASSPISNTEAFF
CDR3 length: 15; V gene: TRBV7-2; D gene: TRBD1; J gene: TRBJ2-5; clone size: NA; CDR3 DNA: TGTGCCAGCAGCTCTCCCCCGGGACAGGGAGAGACCCAGTACTTC; CDR3 protein: CASSSPPGQGETQYF
CDR3 length: 17; V gene: TRBV5-5; D gene: TRBD1; J gene: TRBJ1-3; clone size: NA; CDR3 DNA: TGTGCCAGCAGCCCAGGTCGACAGGGGGAGTCTGGAAACACCATATATTTT; CDR3 protein: CASSPGRQGESGNTIYF